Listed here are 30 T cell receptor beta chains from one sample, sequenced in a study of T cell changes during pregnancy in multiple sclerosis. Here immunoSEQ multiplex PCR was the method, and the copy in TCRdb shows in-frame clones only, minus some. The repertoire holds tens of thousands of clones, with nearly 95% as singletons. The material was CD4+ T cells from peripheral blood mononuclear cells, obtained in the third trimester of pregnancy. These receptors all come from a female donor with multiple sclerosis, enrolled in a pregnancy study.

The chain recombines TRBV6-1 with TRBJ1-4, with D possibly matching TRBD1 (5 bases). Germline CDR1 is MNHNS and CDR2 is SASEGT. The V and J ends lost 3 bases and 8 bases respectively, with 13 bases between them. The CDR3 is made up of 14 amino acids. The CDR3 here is CASSEGSGGEKLFF. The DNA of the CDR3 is TGTGCCAGCAGTGAGGGGTCGGGGGGGGAAAAACTGTTTTTT.

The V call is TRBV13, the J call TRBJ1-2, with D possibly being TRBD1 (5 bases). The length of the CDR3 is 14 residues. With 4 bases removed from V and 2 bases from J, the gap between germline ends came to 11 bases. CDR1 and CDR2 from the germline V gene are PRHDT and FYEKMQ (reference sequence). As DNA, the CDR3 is TGTGCCAGCAGCTCTCAGGGCAGAAACTATGGCTACACCTTC. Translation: CASSSQGRNYGYTF.

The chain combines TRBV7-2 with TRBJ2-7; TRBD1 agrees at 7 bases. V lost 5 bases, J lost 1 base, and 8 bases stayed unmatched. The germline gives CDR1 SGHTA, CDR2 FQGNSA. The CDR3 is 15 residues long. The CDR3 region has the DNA TGTGCCAGCAGCCCCGTACAGGGGAGTTCCTACGAGCAGTACTTC. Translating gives CASSPVQGSSYEQYF.

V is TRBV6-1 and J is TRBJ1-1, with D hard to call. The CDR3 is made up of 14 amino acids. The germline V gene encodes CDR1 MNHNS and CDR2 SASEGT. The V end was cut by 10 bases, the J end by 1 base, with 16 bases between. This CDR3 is CANSLGLRNTEAFF. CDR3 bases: TGTGCCAACTCCTTAGGACTCAGGAACACTGAAGCTTTCTTT.

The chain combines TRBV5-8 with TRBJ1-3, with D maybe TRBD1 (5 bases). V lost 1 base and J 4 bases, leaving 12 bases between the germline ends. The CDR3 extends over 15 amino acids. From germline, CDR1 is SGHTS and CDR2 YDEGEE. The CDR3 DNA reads TGTGCCAGCAGCTTGTTGGGGGGAAGAGGAAACACCATATATTTT. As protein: CASSLLGGRGNTIYF.

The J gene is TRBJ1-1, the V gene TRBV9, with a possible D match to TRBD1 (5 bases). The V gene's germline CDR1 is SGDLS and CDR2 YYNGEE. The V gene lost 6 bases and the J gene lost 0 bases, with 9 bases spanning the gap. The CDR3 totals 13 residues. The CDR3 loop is CASNGHLNTEAFF. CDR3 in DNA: TGTGCCAGCAATGGACACCTGAACACTGAAGCTTTCTTT.

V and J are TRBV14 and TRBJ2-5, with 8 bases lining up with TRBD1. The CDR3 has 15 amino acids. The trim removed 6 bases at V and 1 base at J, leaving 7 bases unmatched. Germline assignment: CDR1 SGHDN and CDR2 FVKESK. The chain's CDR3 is CASRRTGTPQETQYF. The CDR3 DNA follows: TGTGCCAGCAGGCGGACAGGGACCCCCCAAGAGACCCAGTACTTC.

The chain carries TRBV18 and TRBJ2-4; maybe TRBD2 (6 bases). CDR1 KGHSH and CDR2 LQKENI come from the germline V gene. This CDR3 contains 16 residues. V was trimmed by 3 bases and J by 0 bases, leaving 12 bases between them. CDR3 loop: CASSPPSGLAKNIQYF. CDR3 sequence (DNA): TGTGCCAGCTCACCCCCGTCGGGACTAGCCAAAAACATTCAGTACTTC. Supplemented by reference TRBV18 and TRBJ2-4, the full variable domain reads NAGVMQNPRHLVRRRGQEARLRCSPMKGHSHVYWYRQLPEEGLKFMVYLQKENIIDESGMPKERFSAEFPKEGPSILRIQQVVRGDSAAYFCASSPPSGLAKNIQYFGAGTRLSVL.

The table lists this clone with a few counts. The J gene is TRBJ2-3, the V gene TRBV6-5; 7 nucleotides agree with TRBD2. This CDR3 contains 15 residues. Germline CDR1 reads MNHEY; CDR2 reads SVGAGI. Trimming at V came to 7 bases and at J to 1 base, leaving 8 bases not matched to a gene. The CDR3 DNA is TGTGCCAGCACCAAGCGACTAGCTGGCACAGATACGCAGTATTTT. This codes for CASTKRLAGTDTQYF.

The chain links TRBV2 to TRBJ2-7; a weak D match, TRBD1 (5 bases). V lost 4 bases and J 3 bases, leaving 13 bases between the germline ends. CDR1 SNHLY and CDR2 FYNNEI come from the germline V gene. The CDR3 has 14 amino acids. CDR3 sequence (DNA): TGTGCCAGCAGTGTTCAGGGCTCTGTCTACGAGCAGTACTTC. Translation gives CASSVQGSVYEQYF. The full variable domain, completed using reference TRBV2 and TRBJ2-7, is EPEVTQTPSHQVTQMGQEVILRCVPISNHLYFYWYRQILGQKVEFLVSFYNNEISEKSEIFDDQFSVERPDGSNFTLKIRSTKLEDSAMYFCASSVQGSVYEQYFGPGTRLTVT.

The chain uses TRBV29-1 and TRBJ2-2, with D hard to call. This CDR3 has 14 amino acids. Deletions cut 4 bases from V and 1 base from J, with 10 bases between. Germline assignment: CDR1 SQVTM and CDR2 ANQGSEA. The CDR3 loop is CSVVLSGNTGELFF. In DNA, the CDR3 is TGCAGCGTTGTTTTATCCGGGAACACCGGGGAGCTGTTTTTT.

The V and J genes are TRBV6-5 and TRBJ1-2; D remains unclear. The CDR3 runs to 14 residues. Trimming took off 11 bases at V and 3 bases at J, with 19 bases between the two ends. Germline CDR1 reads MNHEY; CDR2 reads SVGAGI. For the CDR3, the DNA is TGTGCCGCGAAGCGGCAGGCGGGCGACTATGGCTACACCTTC. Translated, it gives CAAKRQAGDYGYTF.

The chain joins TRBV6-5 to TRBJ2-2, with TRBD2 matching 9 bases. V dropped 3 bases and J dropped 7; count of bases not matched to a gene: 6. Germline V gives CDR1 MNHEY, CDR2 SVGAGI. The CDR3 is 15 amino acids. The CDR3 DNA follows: TGTGCCAGCAGTTATTTAGCGGGGGCCCTCGGGGAGCTGTTTTTT. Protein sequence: CASSYLAGALGELFF.

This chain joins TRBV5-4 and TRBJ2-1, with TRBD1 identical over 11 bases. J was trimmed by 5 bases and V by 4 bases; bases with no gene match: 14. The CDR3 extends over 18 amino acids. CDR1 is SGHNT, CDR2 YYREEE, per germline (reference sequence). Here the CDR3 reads CASSPGQGATNLNNEQFF. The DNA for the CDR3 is TGTGCCAGCAGCCCAGGACAGGGGGCTACCAATCTGAACAATGAGCAGTTCTTC.

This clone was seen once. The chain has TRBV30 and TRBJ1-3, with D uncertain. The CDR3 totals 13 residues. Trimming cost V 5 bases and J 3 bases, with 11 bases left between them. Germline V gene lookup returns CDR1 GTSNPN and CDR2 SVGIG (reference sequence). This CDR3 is CAWGGSVGNTIYF. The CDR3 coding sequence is TGTGCCTGGGGCGGGTCAGTTGGAAACACCATATATTTT.

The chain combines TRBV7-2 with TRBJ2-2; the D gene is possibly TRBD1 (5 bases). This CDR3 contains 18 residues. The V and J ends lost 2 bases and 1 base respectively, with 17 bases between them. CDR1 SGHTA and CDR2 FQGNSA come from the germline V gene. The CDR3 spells CASSLPWNRGGNTGELFF. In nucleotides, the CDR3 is TGTGCCAGCAGCTTACCGTGGAATAGGGGCGGGAACACCGGGGAGCTGTTTTTT.

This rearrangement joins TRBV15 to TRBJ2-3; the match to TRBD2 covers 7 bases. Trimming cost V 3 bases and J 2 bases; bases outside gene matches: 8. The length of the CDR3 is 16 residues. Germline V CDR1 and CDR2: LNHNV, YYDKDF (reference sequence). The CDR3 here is CATSRRLGGNTDTQYF. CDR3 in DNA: TGTGCCACCAGCAGGAGGTTGGGGGGGAACACAGATACGCAGTATTTT.

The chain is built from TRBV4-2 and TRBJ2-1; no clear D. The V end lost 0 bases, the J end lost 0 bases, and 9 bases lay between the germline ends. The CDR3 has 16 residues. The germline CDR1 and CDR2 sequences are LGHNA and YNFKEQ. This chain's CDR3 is CASSQDLESSYNEQFF. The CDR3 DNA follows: TGTGCCAGCAGCCAAGATCTTGAGAGCTCCTACAATGAGCAGTTCTTC.

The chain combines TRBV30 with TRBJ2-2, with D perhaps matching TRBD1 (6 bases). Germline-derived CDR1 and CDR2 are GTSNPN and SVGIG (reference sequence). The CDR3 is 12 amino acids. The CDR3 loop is CAVKGGTGELFF. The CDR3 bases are TGTGCTGTAAAAGGGGGCACCGGGGAGCTGTTTTTT.

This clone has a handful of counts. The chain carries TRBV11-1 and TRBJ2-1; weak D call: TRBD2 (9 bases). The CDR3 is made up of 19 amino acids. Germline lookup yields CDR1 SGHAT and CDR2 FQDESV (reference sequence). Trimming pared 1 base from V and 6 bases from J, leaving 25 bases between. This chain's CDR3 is CASSLGQGARLADPNEQFF. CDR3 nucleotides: TGTGCCAGCAGCTTAGGGCAGGGGGCGCGACTAGCGGACCCCAATGAGCAGTTCTTC.

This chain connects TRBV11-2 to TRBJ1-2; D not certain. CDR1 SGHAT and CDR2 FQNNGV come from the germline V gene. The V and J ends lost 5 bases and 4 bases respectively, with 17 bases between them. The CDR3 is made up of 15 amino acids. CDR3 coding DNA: TGTGCCAGCAGCCCACTCAGGAATCCCCTCTATGGCTACACCTTC. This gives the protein CASSPLRNPLYGYTF.

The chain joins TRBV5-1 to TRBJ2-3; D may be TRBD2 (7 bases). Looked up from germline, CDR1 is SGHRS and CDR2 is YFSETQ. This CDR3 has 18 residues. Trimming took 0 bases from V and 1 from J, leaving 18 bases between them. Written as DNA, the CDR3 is TGCGCCAGCAGCTTGGGCCCTAGGGGGGGGGCGCGCACAGATACGCAGTATTTT. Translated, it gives CASSLGPRGGARTDTQYF.

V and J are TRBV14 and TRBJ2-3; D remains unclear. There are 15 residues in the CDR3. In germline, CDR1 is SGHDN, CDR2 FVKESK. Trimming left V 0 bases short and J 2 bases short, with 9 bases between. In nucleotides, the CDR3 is TGTGCCAGCAGCCAAGATTTCCGAGCCACAGATACGCAGTATTTT. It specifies CASSQDFRATDTQYF.

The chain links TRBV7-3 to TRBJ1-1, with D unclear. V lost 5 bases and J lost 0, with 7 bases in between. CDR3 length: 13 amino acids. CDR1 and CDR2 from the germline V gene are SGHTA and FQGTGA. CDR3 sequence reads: CASSLRLNTEAFF. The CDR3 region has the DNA TGTGCCAGCAGCCTCCGTCTGAACACTGAAGCTTTCTTT.

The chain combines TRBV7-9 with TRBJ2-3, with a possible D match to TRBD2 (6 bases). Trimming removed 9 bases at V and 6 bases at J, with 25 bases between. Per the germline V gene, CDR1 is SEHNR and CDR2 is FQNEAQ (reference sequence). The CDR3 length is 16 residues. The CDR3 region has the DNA TGTGCCAGTCGTAGGGGTGCGGGGAATAGGCTCGATACGCAGTATTTT. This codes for CASRRGAGNRLDTQYF.

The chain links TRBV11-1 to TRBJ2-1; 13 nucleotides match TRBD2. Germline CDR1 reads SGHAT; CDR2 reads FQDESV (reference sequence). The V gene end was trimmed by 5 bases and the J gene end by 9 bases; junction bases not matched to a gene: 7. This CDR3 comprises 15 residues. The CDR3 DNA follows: TGTGCCAGCAGCCCGATCGGGACTAGCGGGGTTGAGCAGTTCTTC. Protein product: CASSPIGTSGVEQFF. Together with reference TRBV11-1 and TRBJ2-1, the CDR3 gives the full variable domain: EAEVAQSPRYKITEKSQAVAFWCDPISGHATLYWYRQILGQGPELLVQFQDESVVDDSQLPKDRFSAERLKGVDSTLKIQPAELGDSAMYLCASSPIGTSGVEQFFGPGTRLTVL.

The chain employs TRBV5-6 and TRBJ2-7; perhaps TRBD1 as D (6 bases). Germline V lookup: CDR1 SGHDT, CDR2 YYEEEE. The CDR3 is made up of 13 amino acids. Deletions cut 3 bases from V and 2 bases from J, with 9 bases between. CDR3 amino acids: CASSSNRAYEQYF. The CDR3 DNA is TGTGCCAGCAGCTCCAACAGGGCCTACGAGCAGTACTTC.

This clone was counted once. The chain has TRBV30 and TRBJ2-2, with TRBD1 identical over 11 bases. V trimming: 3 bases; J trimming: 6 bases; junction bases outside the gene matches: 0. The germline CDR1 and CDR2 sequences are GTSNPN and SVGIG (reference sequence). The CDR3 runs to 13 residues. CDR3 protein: CAWRGQGAGELFF. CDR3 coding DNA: TGTGCCTGGAGGGGACAGGGGGCCGGGGAGCTGTTTTTT.

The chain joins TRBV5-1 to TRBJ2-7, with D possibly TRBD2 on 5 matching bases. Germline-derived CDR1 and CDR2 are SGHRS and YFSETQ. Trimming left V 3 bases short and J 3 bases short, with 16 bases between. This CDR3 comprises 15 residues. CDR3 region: CASSSRGRGNYEQYF. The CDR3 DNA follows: TGCGCCAGCAGCTCGCGAGGTAGAGGGAACTACGAGCAGTACTTC.

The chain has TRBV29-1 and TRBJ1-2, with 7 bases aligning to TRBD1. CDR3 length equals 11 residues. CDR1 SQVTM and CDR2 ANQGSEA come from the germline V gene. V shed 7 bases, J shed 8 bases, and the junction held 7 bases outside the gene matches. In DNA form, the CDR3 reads TGCAGCGGTGACAGGGAGGTGGGCTACACCTTC. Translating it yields CSGDREVGYTF.